The present entry profiles one TCR beta chain with its context. The data are from a study of T cells after posttransplantation cyclophosphamide. Trimming stripped 5 bases from V and 7 bases from J, with 9 bases between. CDR1 SGHNT and CDR2 YENEEA come from the germline V gene. CDR3 length: 12 residues. Only in-frame clones appear in the TCRdb table, and some are missing; sequencing was by immunoSEQ multiplex PCR. The sample contains about 16,000 clones, 85% to 95% of which appear only once. Cells defined as naive were viable CD3+CD4+ or CD3+CD8+ and CCR7+CD45RA+CD45RO-CD95-CD27+CD28+. Input material: naive CD4+ T cells sorted from blood. This chain uses TRBV11-3 with TRBJ2-1; a possible D gene is TRBD2 (6 bases). This sequence originates from a woman in her forties or fifties in good health and a related stem cell transplant donor. This CDR3 is CASSKTRNEQFF. CDR3 in DNA: TGTGCCAGCAGCAAGACTAGAAATGAGCAGTTCTTC.